The 18 T cell receptor beta chains presented below share a single source sample, sequenced in a study of blood T cell repertoires in COVID-19. TCRdb's copy holds only in-frame clones and misses some; the assay was immunoSEQ multiplex PCR. The sample yields about 110,000 clones, 88% seen once. The sample consisted of peripheral blood. These receptor sequences come from a human donor in a cohort sampled during active COVID-19.

The rearrangement uses TRBV6-6 and TRBJ2-1; perhaps TRBD2 as D (7 bases). With 1 base removed from V and 8 bases from J, the gap between germline ends came to 12 bases. Germline CDR1 reads MNHNY; CDR2 reads SVGAGI (reference sequence). The CDR3 runs 14 residues. This chain's CDR3 is CASSYYQGRDEQFF. In DNA form, the CDR3 reads TGTGCCAGCAGTTACTATCAGGGGAGGGATGAGCAGTTCTTC.

This clone was seen a single time. This chain joins TRBV28 and TRBJ2-2; 8 nucleotides agree with TRBD2. CDR3 length equals 16 residues. The germline gives CDR1 MDHEN, CDR2 SYDVKM. The V gene end was trimmed by 5 bases and the J gene end by 13 bases; junction bases not matched to a gene: 18. CDR3 nucleotides: TGTGCCAGCAGTCAACCCCGGACTAGCCGGGAGGGTTGGCTGTTTTTT. It encodes CASSQPRTSREGWLFF.

CDR3 protein: CASSFWGGSTDTQYF. The DNA of the CDR3 is TGTGCCAGCAGCTTCTGGGGCGGAAGCACAGATACGCAGTATTTT. V and J are TRBV5-8 and TRBJ2-3; TRBD1 is a possible D gene (5 bases). Deletions cut 2 bases from V and 0 bases from J, with 10 bases between. Germline V lookup: CDR1 SGHTS, CDR2 YDEGEE. This CDR3 spans 15 amino acids.

The rearrangement joins TRBV6-1 to TRBJ2-2; D unclear. Germline CDR1 reads MNHNS; CDR2 reads SASEGT. The CDR3 totals 14 residues. Trimming took 1 base from V and 3 from J, leaving 6 bases between them. The CDR3 loop is CASSEVGDTGELFF. Written as DNA, the CDR3 is TGTGCCAGCAGTGAAGTCGGAGACACCGGGGAGCTGTTTTTT.

The rearrangement uses TRBV6-5 and TRBJ1-1; D remains unclear. There are 14 residues in the CDR3. Germline CDR1 is MNHEY and CDR2 is SVGAGI. V gave up 0 bases and J gave up 4 bases, with 9 bases separating them. The CDR3 nucleotides read TGTGCCAGCAGTTACTCGAGCGCCGGCACTGAAGCTTTCTTT. It encodes CASSYSSAGTEAFF.

This clone came up once. V usage is TRBV2 and J usage is TRBJ2-3; D possibly corresponds to TRBD2 (5 bases). Germline V gene data show CDR1 as SNHLY and CDR2 as FYNNEI. The CDR3 covers 15 residues. V was pared by 5 bases and J by 3 bases, with 15 bases between. The CDR3 nucleotides are TGTGCCAGCAGTACAATGGAGGCCTCAACAGATACGCAGTATTTT. Protein product: CASSTMEASTDTQYF. Full variable domain (missing parts from reference TRBV2 and TRBJ2-3): EPEVTQTPSHQVTQMGQEVILRCVPISNHLYFYWYRQILGQKVEFLVSFYNNEISEKSEIFDDQFSVERPDGSNFTLKIRSTKLEDSAMYFCASSTMEASTDTQYFGPGTRLTVL.

The chain recombines TRBV7-3 with TRBJ2-7, with TRBD2 matching over 8 bases. Trimming took 1 base from V and 3 from J; bases not matched to a gene: 2. Germline V gene lookup returns CDR1 SGHTA and CDR2 FQGTGA. CDR3 length equals 14 residues. CDR3 in DNA: TGTGCCAGCAGCTTAAAGGGACTAGGCTACGAGCAGTACTTC. Protein: CASSLKGLGYEQYF.

The chain couples TRBV6-2 or TRBV6-3 to TRBJ2-7, with D perhaps TRBD1 (6 bases). V shed 3 bases and J shed 3 bases, with 12 bases lying between them. Germline values: CDR1 MNHEY, CDR2 SVGEGT. CDR3 length: 14 residues. As DNA, the CDR3 is TGTGCCAGCAGTTATAGACAGGATTTCTACGAGCAGTACTTC. It encodes CASSYRQDFYEQYF.

This clone was recorded once. The gene calls are TRBV7-8 and TRBJ1-5; 7 bases match TRBD1. Losses at the gene ends were 4 bases for V and 4 bases for J; bases not matched to a gene: 1. CDR1 is SGHVS, CDR2 FQNEAQ, per germline. The CDR3 consists of 13 residues. This chain's CDR3 is CASSSTGNQPQHF. The CDR3 nucleotides read TGTGCCAGCAGCTCGACAGGGAATCAGCCCCAGCATTTT. The full variable domain, in which reference TRBV7-8 and TRBJ1-5 provide the parts outside the CDR3, is GAGVSQSPRYKVAKRGQDVALRCDPISGHVSLFWYQQALGQGPEFLTYFQNEAQLDKSGLPSDRFFAERPEGSVSTLKIQRTQQEDSAVYLCASSSTGNQPQHFGDGTRLSIL.

The chain links TRBV15 to TRBJ1-1, with 7 positions matching TRBD1. Germline CDR1 LNHNV, CDR2 YYDKDF (reference sequence). V gave up 4 bases and J gave up 4 bases; unmatched junction bases: 12. The CDR3 spans 16 residues. The CDR3 DNA reads as TGTGCCACCAGCACGGATAGGACAGGAGGCGGCACTGAAGCTTTCTTT. This sequence encodes CATSTDRTGGGTEAFF.

The CDR3 sequence: CASSHGGQLGGEAFF. As DNA, the CDR3 is TGTGCCAGCAGCCACGGGGGACAGCTTGGAGGGGAAGCTTTCTTT. The rearrangement uses TRBV2 and TRBJ1-1; 7 nucleotides match TRBD1. V lost 6 bases to trimming and J lost 8 bases; unmatched junction nucleotides: 15. In germline, CDR1 is SNHLY, CDR2 FYNNEI. The CDR3 runs to 15 residues.

The V gene is TRBV6-5, the J gene TRBJ2-1; TRBD1 is a possible D gene (6 bases). Germline V gives CDR1 MNHEY, CDR2 SVGAGI. This CDR3 is 14 amino acids long. The germline V and J ends were trimmed by 7 bases and 4 bases, with 14 bases remaining between them. The CDR3 sequence is CASTLTGRYNEQFF. CDR3 in DNA: TGTGCCAGCACCCTAACAGGGCGATACAATGAGCAGTTCTTC.

The chain joins TRBV18 to TRBJ2-1; TRBD1 might be the D (6 bases). CDR3 length equals 13 residues. Trimming shortened V by 3 bases and J by 8 bases, and 11 bases separated the two germline ends. From germline, CDR1 is KGHSH and CDR2 LQKENI. Here the CDR3 DNA reads TGTGCCAGCTCACCCCCCCAGGGGCATGAGCAGTTCTTC. This encodes CASSPPQGHEQFF.

V is TRBV2 and J is TRBJ1-2, with D possibly being TRBD1 (5 bases). The CDR3 loop spans 15 amino acids. V lost 7 bases to trimming and J lost 1 base, with 16 bases between them. Per germline, CDR1 SNHLY and CDR2 FYNNEI. The CDR3 reads CASTQESGVNYGYTF. CDR3 nucleotide sequence: TGTGCCAGCACCCAGGAATCGGGGGTTAACTATGGCTACACCTTC.

This sequence joins TRBV28 and TRBJ1-1, with D unclear. In germline, CDR1 is MDHEN, CDR2 SYDVKM. Trimming pared 4 bases from V and 8 bases from J, leaving 14 bases between. The CDR3 loop spans 13 amino acids. The CDR3 region is CASSSKLTGEAFF. The CDR3 coding sequence is TGTGCCAGCAGTTCCAAACTGACGGGGGAAGCTTTCTTT.

The chain carries TRBV5-1 and TRBJ2-3, with D possibly being TRBD2 (6 bases). The CDR3 is 15 amino acids. Germline V CDR1 and CDR2: SGHRS, YFSETQ. V shed 0 bases and J shed 5 bases, with 13 bases lying between them. In DNA form, the CDR3 reads TGCGCCAGCAGCTTGGGAACCCTGCGGGAAGATACGCAGTATTTT. Translating gives CASSLGTLREDTQYF.

The V gene is TRBV3-1 (or the pseudogene TRBV3-2), the J gene TRBJ1-2; possible D gene TRBD1, 5 bases. V shed 4 bases and J shed 2 bases, with 20 bases lying between them. CDR1 and CDR2 (germline): LGHDT, YNNKEL (reference sequence). The CDR3 has 17 amino acids. The CDR3 is CASSLSIGLGANYGYTF. CDR3 coding DNA: TGTGCCAGCAGCCTGTCGATAGGCCTAGGGGCAAACTATGGCTACACCTTC.

J is TRBJ2-2 and V is TRBV16; D possibly corresponds to TRBD1 (5 bases). The CDR3 is 15 amino acids. Trimming shortened V by 4 bases and J by 4 bases, and 13 bases separated the two germline ends. Germline V gene sequence: CDR1 KGHSY, CDR2 FQNENV. The CDR3 bases are TGTGCCAGCAGCCTAGGGGCCGCAAGCACCGGGGAGCTGTTTTTT. Its protein is CASSLGAASTGELFF. The full variable domain, its missing parts supplied by reference TRBV16 and TRBJ2-2, is GEEVAQTPKHLVRGEGQKAKLYCAPIKGHSYVFWYQQVLKNEFKFLISFQNENVFDETGMPKERFSAKCLPNSPCSLEIQATKLEDSAVYFCASSLGAASTGELFFGEGSRLTVL.